This T cell receptor (beta chain) was sequenced in a study of T cell changes during pregnancy in multiple sclerosis. Measured with immunoSEQ multiplex PCR; TCRdb has only the in-frame clones, and not every one. The data hold 30,000 to 40,000 clones, with 91% observed a single time. The specimen was CD4+ T cells from peripheral blood mononuclear cells, collected in the third trimester of pregnancy. The TCR comes from a female donor in good health, enrolled as a control in a pregnancy study.

The CDR3 loop reads CASSSVASGPNEQFF. CDR3 nucleotide sequence: TGTGCCAGCAGCAGCGTCGCTAGCGGGCCGAATGAGCAGTTCTTC. The chain carries TRBV7-9 and TRBJ2-1, with 8 bases identical to TRBD2. Per germline, CDR1 SEHNR and CDR2 FQNEAQ (reference sequence). V gave up 5 bases and J gave up 7 bases; unmatched junction bases: 10. The CDR3 has 15 residues. Combining the CDR3 with reference TRBV7-9 and TRBJ2-1 gives the whole variable domain DTGVSQNPRHKITKRGQNVTFRCDPISEHNRLYWYRQTLGQGPEFLTYFQNEAQLEKSRLLSDRFSAERPKGSFSTLEIQRTEQGDSAMYLCASSSVASGPNEQFFGPGTRLTVL.